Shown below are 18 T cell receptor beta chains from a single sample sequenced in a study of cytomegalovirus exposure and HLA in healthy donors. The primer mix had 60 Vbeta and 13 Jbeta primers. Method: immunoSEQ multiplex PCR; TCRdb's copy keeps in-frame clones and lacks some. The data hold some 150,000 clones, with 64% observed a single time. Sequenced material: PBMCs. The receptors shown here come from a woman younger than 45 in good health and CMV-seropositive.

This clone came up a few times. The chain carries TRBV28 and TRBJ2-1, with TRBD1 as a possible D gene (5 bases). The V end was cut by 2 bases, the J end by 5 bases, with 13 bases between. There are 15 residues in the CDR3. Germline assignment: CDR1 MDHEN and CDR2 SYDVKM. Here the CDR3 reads CASSLIGVWNNEQFF. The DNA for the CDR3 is TGTGCCAGCAGTTTAATAGGGGTGTGGAACAATGAGCAGTTCTTC.

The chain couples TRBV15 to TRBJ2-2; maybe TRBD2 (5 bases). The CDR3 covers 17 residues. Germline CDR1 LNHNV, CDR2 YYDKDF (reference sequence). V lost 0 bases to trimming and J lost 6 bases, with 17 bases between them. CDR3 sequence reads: CATSRDPGAARAGELFF. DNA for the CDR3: TGTGCCACCAGCAGAGATCCAGGAGCGGCGAGGGCCGGGGAGCTGTTTTTT.

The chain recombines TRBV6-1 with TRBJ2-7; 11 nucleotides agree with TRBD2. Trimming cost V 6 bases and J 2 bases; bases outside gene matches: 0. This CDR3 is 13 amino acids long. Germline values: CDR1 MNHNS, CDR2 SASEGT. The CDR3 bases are TGTGCCAGCAGGACTAGCGGGGCCTACGAGCAGTACTTC. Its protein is CASRTSGAYEQYF.

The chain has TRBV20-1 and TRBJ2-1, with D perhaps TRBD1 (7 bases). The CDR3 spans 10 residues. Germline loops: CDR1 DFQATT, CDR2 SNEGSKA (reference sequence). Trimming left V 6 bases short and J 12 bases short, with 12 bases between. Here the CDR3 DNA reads TGCAGTGCCCCGGGGGACAGGCAGTTCTTC. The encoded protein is CSAPGDRQFF.

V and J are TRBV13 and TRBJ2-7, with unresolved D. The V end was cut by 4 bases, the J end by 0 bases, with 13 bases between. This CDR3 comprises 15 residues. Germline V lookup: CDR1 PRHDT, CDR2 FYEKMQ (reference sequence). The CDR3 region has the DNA TGTGCCAGCAGCTCCATTTCCGCCAGCTCCTACGAGCAGTACTTC. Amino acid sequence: CASSSISASSYEQYF.

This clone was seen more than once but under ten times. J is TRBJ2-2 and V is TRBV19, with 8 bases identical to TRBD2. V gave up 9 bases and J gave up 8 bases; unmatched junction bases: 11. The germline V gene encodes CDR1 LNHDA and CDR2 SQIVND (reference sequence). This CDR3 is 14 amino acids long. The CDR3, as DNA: TGTGCCAGCGGGGGGGGAAGGGGTTTAGGGGAGCTGTTTTTT. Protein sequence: CASGGGRGLGELFF.

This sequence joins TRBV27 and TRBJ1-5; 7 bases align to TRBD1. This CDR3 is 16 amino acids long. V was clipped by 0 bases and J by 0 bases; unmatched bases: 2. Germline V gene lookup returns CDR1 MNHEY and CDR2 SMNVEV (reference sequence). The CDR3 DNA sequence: TGTGCCAGCAGTTTATCAGGGGGCTTTAGCAATCAGCCCCAGCATTTT. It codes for CASSLSGGFSNQPQHF.

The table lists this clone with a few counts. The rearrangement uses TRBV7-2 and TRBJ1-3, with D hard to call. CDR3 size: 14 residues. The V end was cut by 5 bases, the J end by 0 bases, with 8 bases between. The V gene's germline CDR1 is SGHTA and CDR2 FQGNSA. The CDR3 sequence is CASSLQSSGNTIYF. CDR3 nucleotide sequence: TGTGCCAGCAGCCTACAGAGCTCTGGAAACACCATATATTTT.

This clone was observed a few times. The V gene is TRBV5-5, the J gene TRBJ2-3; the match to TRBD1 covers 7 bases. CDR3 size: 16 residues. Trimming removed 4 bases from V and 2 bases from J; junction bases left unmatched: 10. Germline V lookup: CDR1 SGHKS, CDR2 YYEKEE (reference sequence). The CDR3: CASSPLTGASTDTQYF. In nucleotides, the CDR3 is TGTGCCAGCAGCCCTCTTACAGGGGCCTCCACAGATACGCAGTATTTT.

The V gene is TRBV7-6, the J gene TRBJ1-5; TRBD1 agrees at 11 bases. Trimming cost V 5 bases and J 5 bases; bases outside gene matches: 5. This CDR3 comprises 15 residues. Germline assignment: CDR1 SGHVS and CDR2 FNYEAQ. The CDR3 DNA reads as TGTGCCAGCAGCCCGGGGACAGGGGGGCATCAGCCCCAGCATTTT. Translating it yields CASSPGTGGHQPQHF.

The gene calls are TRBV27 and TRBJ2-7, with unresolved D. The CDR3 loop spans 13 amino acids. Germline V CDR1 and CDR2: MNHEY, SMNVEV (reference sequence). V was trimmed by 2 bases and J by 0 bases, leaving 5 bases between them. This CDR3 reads CASSLVSSYEQYF. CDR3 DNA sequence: TGTGCCAGCAGTTTAGTCAGCTCCTACGAGCAGTACTTC.

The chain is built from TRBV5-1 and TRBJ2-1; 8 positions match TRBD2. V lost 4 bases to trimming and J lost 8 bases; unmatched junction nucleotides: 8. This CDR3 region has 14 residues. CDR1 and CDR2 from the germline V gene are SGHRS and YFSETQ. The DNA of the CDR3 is TGCGCCAGCAGCGGACGCCCCGGGAGGGATGAGCAGTTCTTC. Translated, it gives CASSGRPGRDEQFF.

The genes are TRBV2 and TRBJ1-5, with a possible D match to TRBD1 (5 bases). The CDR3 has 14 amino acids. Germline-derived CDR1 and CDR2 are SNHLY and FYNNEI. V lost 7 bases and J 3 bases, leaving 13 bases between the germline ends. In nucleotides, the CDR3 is TGTGCCAGCACCCTAGACAGCCTCAATCAGCCCCAGCATTTT. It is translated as CASTLDSLNQPQHF.

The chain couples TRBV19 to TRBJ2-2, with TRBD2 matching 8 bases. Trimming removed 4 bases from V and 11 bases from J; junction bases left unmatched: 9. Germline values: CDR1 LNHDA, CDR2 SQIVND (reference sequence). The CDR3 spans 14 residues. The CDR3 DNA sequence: TGTGCCAGTAGTAGGCGGGAGGAGGAGACTGAGCTGTTTTTT. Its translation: CASSRREEETELFF.

CDR3 sequence: CASSPRQFLDEKLFF. CDR3 nucleotides: TGTGCCAGCAGCCCCCGACAATTTTTAGATGAAAAACTGTTTTTT. The gene calls are TRBV4-2 and TRBJ1-4; D is unresolved. This CDR3 region has 15 residues. CDR1 is LGHNA, CDR2 YNFKEQ, per germline. V was clipped by 4 bases and J by 6 bases, with 15 bases between them.

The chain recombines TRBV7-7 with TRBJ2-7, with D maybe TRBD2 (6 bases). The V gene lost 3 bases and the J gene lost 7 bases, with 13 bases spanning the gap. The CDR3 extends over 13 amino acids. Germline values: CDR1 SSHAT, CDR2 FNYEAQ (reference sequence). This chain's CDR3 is CASSFRAGGEQYF. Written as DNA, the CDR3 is TGTGCCAGCAGCTTTAGGGCCGGGGGAGAGCAGTACTTC.

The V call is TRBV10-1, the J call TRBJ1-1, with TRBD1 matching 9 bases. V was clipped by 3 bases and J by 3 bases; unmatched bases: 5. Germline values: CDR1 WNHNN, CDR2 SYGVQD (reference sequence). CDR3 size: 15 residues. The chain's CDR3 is CASSDGTGMDTEAFF. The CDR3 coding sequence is TGCGCCAGCAGTGACGGGACAGGGATGGACACTGAAGCTTTCTTT.

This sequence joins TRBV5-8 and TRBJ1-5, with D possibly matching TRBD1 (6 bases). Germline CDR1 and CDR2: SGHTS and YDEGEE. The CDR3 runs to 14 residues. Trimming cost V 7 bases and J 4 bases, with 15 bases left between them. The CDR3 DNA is TGTGCCAGCGGCCTCGGACAGCCGAATCAGCCCCAGCATTTT. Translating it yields CASGLGQPNQPQHF.